This T cell receptor beta chain was recovered during a study of identical twins (dated by TCRdb to between 2015 and 2016). The study in broad terms: TCR alpha and beta repertoires from monozygotic twins, unrelated adults of various ages and cord blood were deep-sequenced to test whether fetal clonotypes persist. To rule out contamination, replicate twin experiments were performed at different times with different library preparation protocols.

Broader findings and caveats from the paper: Abundant cord blood beta clonotypes had fewer insertions, young adult naive repertoires showed a similar but weaker trend, and memory repertoires showed no such trend. Because the same donors could not be followed over many years, the conclusions relied on cross-sectional statistical analysis. Compared with coincidental sharing between unrelated individuals, out-of-frame TCR alpha sequences shared between twins showed an excess of sequences with low generation probability. Out-of-frame TCR alpha sharing in monozygotic twins was systematically underestimated by recombination models, whereas sharing between unrelated individuals was in agreement with the recombination models. Zero-insertion analyses could be partly confounded by invariant T cells such as MAIT and iNKT, although diverse VJ usage argued against such confounding for most clonotypes. In beta out-of-frame sequences, excess twin sharing was weaker, because having fewer shared sequences lowered the signal-to-noise ratio.

All donors were healthy Caucasians. Three pairs of female monozygotic twins, all aged 18 to 29 years, made up the twin cohort. Positive isolation kits from Invitrogen were used to isolate CD4+ and CD8+ T cell populations. The library was made by 5' RACE. Sequencing was carried out with an Illumina HiSeq 2000. A universal primer binding site was added through template switching, and the final cDNA carried a unique molecular identifier so that TCR cDNA molecules could be counted accurately. First-strand cDNA for TCR alpha and beta chains was synthesized from specific primers in the conserved constant-segment region. To control for contamination, every cDNA library was double barcoded, receiving both a SMART-Mk sample barcode and Illumina barcodes. TruSeq adapter sequences and Illumina sample barcodes were added in two successive PCR steps. The TCR alpha and beta cDNA libraries were sequenced on the Illumina HiSeq platform using custom primers. The authors processed their data as follows. Raw reads were processed with MiGEC to extract unique molecular identifiers, and MiXCR was used to determine CDR3 positions. Recombination models were inferred per individual with the repgenHMM and IGoR tools using an EM algorithm. Shared clonotype analysis was performed with the tcR package in R, normalizing sharing by the product of cloneset sizes. To study raw recombination without the effects of thymic and clonal selection, out-of-frame nonproductive sequences were analyzed. Using fastp at Q25 and MiXCR, TCRdb reprocessed the public reads and kept productive beta chains. Rows merge per CDR3 protein into single entries with the most common DNA and genes. The V and J calls come from TCRdb's annotation, not from the publication. Across this sample there are 540,000 or so distinct CDR3 sequences, with approximately 20% seen only once. The top ten clones comprise more than 0.4% of the sample.

Details on this clonotype: Its target antigen remains unknown. The junction differs from germline at one of its ends, possibly a read error.

The germline V gene sets CDR1 to MGHRA and CDR2 to YSYEKL. Measured from the cysteine to the phenylalanine, the CDR3 is 15 residues long. Of all the DNA, just the CDR3 is kept, 45 bases in frame from base 1. This sample also appeared in a second study, on yellow fever vaccine responses in identical twins. Per that second paper: The authors reported that the T cell response to vaccination in identical twins appeared partly convergent and partly personalized. The study precisely tracked vaccine-responding T cell clones in identical twins.

The V and J genes are TRBV4-1 and TRBJ2-5; TRBD1 is a possible D gene, resting on 6 matching bases. Specimen: CD4+ T cells sorted from blood. The TCR comes from a woman between 18 and 30 years old in good health. The CDR3 has the sequence CASSQLDSYQDTQYF. The bases are TGCGCCAGCAGCCAACTGGACAGCTACCAAGACACCCAGTACTTC.